This TCR beta chain was retrieved from a study of Graves' ophthalmopathy and Graves' hyperthyroidism. From RNA, the CDR3 regions of TCR beta chains were amplified and sequenced. After a first-round RT-PCR with HTBI primers, a second-round multiplex PCR was run. TCRdb reprocessed the multiplex PCR reads via MiXCR and lists one record per CDR3 protein. The table has 600,000 to 650,000 distinct CDR3 sequences, about 20% seen once. This CDR3 spans 13 amino acids. Trimming stripped 7 bases from V and 0 bases from J, with 9 bases between. The V gene's germline CDR1 is ENHRY and CDR2 SYGVKD. Aged 18 to 65, hyperthyroidism patients had new diagnoses of under 2 months' duration.

The sample taken for sequencing was peripheral blood. The chain combines TRBV10-3 with TRBJ1-1, with TRBD1 as a possible D gene (5 bases). The TCR comes from a young woman with stable Graves' hyperthyroidism. Some clones in this sample may be carry-over from other donors' samples. CDR3 nucleotide sequence: TGTGCCATCACCCGGGGGATGAACACTGAAGCTTTCTTT. Protein: CAITRGMNTEAFF.